Below, 18 T cell receptor beta chains from the same sample are listed, as sequenced in a study of shared clonotypes between healthy human individuals. Sequencing was performed with immunoSEQ multiplex PCR; in TCRdb, only in-frame clones are kept and a portion is missing. The table shows around 2,000,000 clones, with about 92% occurring only once. The naive CD8 population came from CD45RO-negative cells selected for CCR7, without terminally differentiated effector memory CD45RA+ cells. Sequences were obtained from naive CD8+ T cells from PBMCs. These receptors all stem from a man in his late teens or twenties in good health. Some clones in this sample may be carry-over from other donors' samples.

This chain joins TRBV6-5 and TRBJ1-1; TRBD1 matches 9 bases. Losses at the gene ends were 2 bases for V and 5 bases for J; bases not matched to a gene: 9. CDR3 length: 16 residues. Per germline, CDR1 MNHEY and CDR2 SVGAGI. In DNA, the CDR3 is TGTGCCAGCAGTTACGCGGTCCGGGACAGGGAGACTGAAGCTTTCTTT. Encoded protein: CASSYAVRDRETEAFF.

The V and J genes are TRBV4-1 and TRBJ2-7, with TRBD1 matching 8 bases. Germline V gene sequence: CDR1 MGHRA, CDR2 YSYEKL. CDR3 length: 15 residues. J lost 4 bases, V lost 2 bases, and 7 bases had no gene match. For the CDR3, the DNA is TGCGCCAGCAGCCAATCTCGGACAGGGAGTTACGAGCAGTACTTC. Its protein product is CASSQSRTGSYEQYF.

The CDR3 sequence is CASSPGLAAYNEQFF. In DNA, the CDR3 is TGTGCCAGCAGCCCTGGACTAGCGGCCTACAATGAGCAGTTCTTC. The gene calls are TRBV5-8 and TRBJ2-1; 10 bases match TRBD2. The CDR3 is 15 amino acids. V lost 4 bases to trimming and J lost 2 bases; unmatched junction nucleotides: 3. In germline, CDR1 is SGHTS, CDR2 YDEGEE.

This clone came up once. The rearrangement joins TRBV12-5 to TRBJ1-4, with unresolved D. The V gene's germline CDR1 is LGHNT and CDR2 FRNRAP. The CDR3 contains 16 residues. V lost 5 bases to trimming and J lost 0 bases, with 13 bases between them. For the CDR3, the DNA is TGTGCTAGTGGTGTACGACCCCAGACAACTAATGAAAAACTGTTTTTT. Amino acids: CASGVRPQTTNEKLFF.

This clone was recorded only once. Different DNA sequences within this sample yield the same CDR3. The gene calls are TRBV27 and TRBJ2-2; D is possibly TRBD2 (5 bases). Trimming removed 6 bases at V and 6 bases at J, with 14 bases between. This CDR3 region has 14 residues. Per germline, CDR1 MNHEY and CDR2 SMNVEV (reference sequence). CDR3 DNA: TGTGCCAGCAGCTCCTCGGGGAGCGCCGGGGAGCTGTTTTTT. Protein product: CASSSSGSAGELFF.

The chain uses TRBV27 and TRBJ2-3; 7 nucleotides match TRBD2. The CDR3 spans 15 residues. Germline CDR1 and CDR2: MNHEY and SMNVEV (reference sequence). J gave up 6 bases and V 1 base, and 7 bases lay outside the gene matches. The CDR3 is CASSLWAGVMDTQYF. Written as DNA, the CDR3 is TGTGCCAGCAGTTTATGGGCGGGAGTTATGGATACGCAGTATTTT.

The chain uses TRBV7-8 and TRBJ2-4; 10 nucleotides align to TRBD1. The length of the CDR3 is 16 residues. Germline assignment: CDR1 SGHVS and CDR2 FQNEAQ. V shed 4 bases, J shed 2 bases, and the junction held 5 bases outside the gene matches. This chain's CDR3 is CASSSRTGGSKNIQYF. The CDR3 nucleotides read TGTGCCAGCAGCTCCCGGACAGGGGGGTCCAAAAACATTCAGTACTTC.

The V gene is TRBV5-1, the J gene TRBJ1-1; D might be TRBD1 (5 bases). CDR3 length: 13 residues. Per the germline V gene, CDR1 is SGHRS and CDR2 is YFSETQ. V was clipped by 4 bases and J by 3 bases, with 10 bases between them. The CDR3 DNA reads as TGCGCCAGCAGCCCCCCGGGGGACACTGAAGCTTTCTTT. Its protein is CASSPPGDTEAFF.

Points on this clone: The sample holds other DNA sequences that translate to the same CDR3. This chain uses TRBV29-1 with TRBJ1-1; no clear D. The V gene lost 4 bases and the J gene lost 0 bases, with 6 bases spanning the gap. Germline assignment: CDR1 SQVTM and CDR2 ANQGSEA. The CDR3 has 12 amino acids. In DNA form, the CDR3 reads TGCAGCGTTGTTTCCCTGAACACTGAAGCTTTCTTT. Translated: CSVVSLNTEAFF.

This chain connects TRBV7-9 to TRBJ1-3; D remains ambiguous. Trimming removed 5 bases from V and 1 base from J, with 9 bases in between. The CDR3 extends over 14 amino acids. The V gene's germline CDR1 is SEHNR and CDR2 FQNEAQ (reference sequence). The CDR3 DNA reads as TGTGCCAGCAGCCTAACGACGTCTGGAAACACCATATATTTT. This sequence encodes CASSLTTSGNTIYF.

This chain uses TRBV4-1 with TRBJ2-3, with D maybe TRBD1 (5 bases). The CDR3 totals 17 residues. V was shortened by 4 bases and J by 2 bases, with 19 bases between the two germline ends. The germline CDR1 and CDR2 sequences are MGHRA and YSYEKL. The CDR3 DNA reads TGCGCCAGCAGCCCCTTCTTCGGCAGGGTAGTCACAGATACGCAGTATTTT. This sequence encodes CASSPFFGRVVTDTQYF.

The gene calls are TRBV6-6 and TRBJ2-7; 8 bases align to TRBD1. CDR1 is MNHNY and CDR2 is SVGAGI in the germline V gene (reference sequence). Trimming took 1 base from V and 2 from J; bases not matched to a gene: 4. The CDR3 extends over 15 amino acids. The DNA of the CDR3 is TGTGCCAGCAGTTACTTCGCAGGGGGCGCCTACGAGCAGTACTTC. Translating gives CASSYFAGGAYEQYF.

V usage is TRBV27 and J usage is TRBJ2-2; D uncertain. CDR1 is MNHEY and CDR2 is SMNVEV in the germline V gene (reference sequence). The CDR3 is made up of 14 amino acids. V was clipped by 6 bases and J by 5 bases, with 13 bases between them. CDR3 in amino acids: CASRAGMRTGELFF. In DNA, the CDR3 is TGTGCCAGCAGAGCAGGAATGAGGACCGGGGAGCTGTTTTTT.

The CDR3 DNA sequence: TGTGCCAGCAGCTTGGGAGCGGGAGCCTACGAGCAGTACTTC. This codes for CASSLGAGAYEQYF. This chain joins TRBV5-4 and TRBJ2-7, with 8 bases fitting TRBD2. CDR3 length: 14 residues. Germline lookup yields CDR1 SGHNT and CDR2 YYREEE (reference sequence). The V and J ends lost 0 bases and 2 bases, in that order; junction bases with no gene match: 1.

DNA of the CDR3: TGTGCCAGCAGCCATCCCGCACGAAAAGACAACCAAGAGACCCAGTACTTC. This codes for CASSHPARKDNQETQYF. This sequence joins TRBV7-9 and TRBJ2-5; no definite D call. The CDR3 totals 17 residues. CDR1 and CDR2 from the germline V gene are SEHNR and FQNEAQ (reference sequence). The ends were cut back, 5 bases at V and 0 bases at J, with 19 bases in the middle. The full variable domain, its missing parts supplied by reference TRBV7-9 and TRBJ2-5, is DTGVSQNPRHKITKRGQNVTFRCDPISEHNRLYWYRQTLGQGPEFLTYFQNEAQLEKSRLLSDRFSAERPKGSFSTLEIQRTEQGDSAMYLCASSHPARKDNQETQYFGPGTRLLVL.

The sample holds one count of this clone. The chain joins TRBV25-1 to TRBJ1-2; TRBD1 is a possible D gene (5 bases). Trimming cost V 6 bases and J 4 bases, with 21 bases left between them. Germline assignment: CDR1 MGHDK and CDR2 SYGVNS. This CDR3 has 16 amino acids. In DNA, the CDR3 is TGTGCCAGCAGCCACGGGGGAAGTAGGGTTAGCTATGGCTACACCTTC. It codes for CASSHGGSRVSYGYTF.

The DNA for the CDR3 is TGTGCCAGCAGCCGTCCCGGGACGGGCTATCAGCCCCAGCATTTT. Protein sequence: CASSRPGTGYQPQHF. This chain uses TRBV28 with TRBJ1-5, with TRBD1 as a possible D gene (5 bases). This CDR3 comprises 15 residues. From germline, CDR1 is MDHEN and CDR2 SYDVKM. Trimming pared 6 bases from V and 5 bases from J, leaving 17 bases between.

V gene TRBV5-4 combines with J gene TRBJ2-1; 12 nucleotides align to TRBD2. The length of the CDR3 is 15 residues. The germline gives CDR1 SGHNT, CDR2 YYREEE (reference sequence). The V segment lost 4 bases and the J segment 6 bases; nucleotides outside the gene matches: 5. The CDR3 DNA sequence: TGTGCCAGCAGCCCGACTAGCGGGAGTGGCAATGAGCAGTTCTTC. This encodes CASSPTSGSGNEQFF.